The subject of this entry is one T cell receptor beta chain. This record belongs to a study of technical replicates of blood from a few donors. Produced via immunoSEQ multiplex PCR; TCRdb's table is partial and in-frame only. This sample yields some 11,000 clones, of which approximately 96% are seen a single time; about 7.1% belongs to the top ten. The CDR3 totals 11 residues. Trimming shortened V by 4 bases and J by 3 bases, and 7 bases separated the two germline ends. CDR1 and CDR2 (germline): GTSNPN, SVGIG (reference sequence). The V call is TRBV30, the J call TRBJ2-7; D is undetermined. This TCR came from a human donor in good health. The sequenced sample was PBMCs. The DNA for the CDR3 is TGTGCCTGGAAAACCAGCTACGAGCAGTACTTC. This gives the protein CAWKTSYEQYF.